This passage covers 14 T cell receptor beta chains from one sample sequenced in a study of glioma-infiltrating T cells. Amplification of TCR alpha and beta CDR3 regions from RNA used iRepertoire nested multiplex PCR. Via MiXCR, TCRdb re-called the multiplex PCR reads, giving one row per CDR3 protein. The top ten hold about 12% of the sample, which has a few hundred thousand distinct CDR3 sequences, 41% seen once. Sequences were obtained from glioma tissue, nonneoplastic brain tissue, or PBMCs (not recorded which). The receptors were gathered from a human donor with low-grade glioma or glioblastoma, undergoing nonglioma brain surgery, or in good health (not recorded which).

The V gene is TRBV3-1, the J gene TRBJ1-6; D call uncertain. This CDR3 region has 16 residues. V lost 6 bases, J lost 0 bases, and 12 bases lay in between. The germline V gene encodes CDR1 LGHDT and CDR2 YNNKEL (reference sequence). CDR3 sequence reads: CASSSRLSSYNSPLHF. The DNA of the CDR3 is TGTGCCAGCAGTTCAAGACTCAGCTCCTATAATTCACCCCTCCACTTT.

Points on this clonotype: Being one base from a much bigger clone, this may be a read error. J is TRBJ2-7 and V is TRBV28; 8 nucleotides match TRBD2. The J segment lost 2 bases and the V segment lost 1 base, leaving 10 bases of the junction unmatched. The CDR3 totals 17 residues. Germline CDR1 reads MDHEN; CDR2 reads SYDVKM. The CDR3 DNA reads as TGTGCCAGCAGTTTATTCAGGGGACTAGTGGTAACCTACGAGCAGTACTTC. Protein product: CASSLFRGLVVTYEQYF.

The chain uses TRBV11-2 and TRBJ2-1; the D is unclear. This CDR3 has 16 residues. V dropped 5 bases and J dropped 0 bases, with 14 bases sitting between them. Germline V gene data show CDR1 as SGHAT and CDR2 as FQNNGV. For the CDR3, the DNA is TGTGCCAGCAGCACAAACAGCGCTTCCTCCTACAATGAGCAGTTCTTC. Its protein is CASSTNSASSYNEQFF.

This clonotype was observed many times. The rearrangement joins TRBV6-1 to TRBJ1-5, with D tentatively TRBD1 (5 bases). V lost 0 bases and J lost 5, with 17 bases in between. The CDR3 loop spans 17 amino acids. CDR1 and CDR2 (germline): MNHNS, SASEGT. The DNA of the CDR3 is TGTGCCAGCAGTGAAGCCCACAACAGGAGACTTCATCAGCCCCAGCATTTT. Amino acid sequence: CASSEAHNRRLHQPQHF.

The chain carries TRBV12-3 or TRBV12-4 and TRBJ2-5, with 13 bases matching TRBD2. CDR3 length equals 16 residues. V trimming: 6 bases; J trimming: 6 bases; junction bases outside the gene matches: 10. CDR3 region: CASSQGLAGVRKTQYF. For the CDR3, the DNA is TGTGCCAGCAGCCAAGGACTAGCGGGAGTACGGAAGACCCAGTACTTC.

The chain joins TRBV29-1 to TRBJ2-7, with no clear D. Germline V gene sequence: CDR1 SQVTM, CDR2 ANQGSEA. This CDR3 spans 14 amino acids. Trimming took off 1 base at V and 0 bases at J, with 10 bases between the two ends. The CDR3 sequence is CSVEVAGSSYEQYF. In nucleotides, the CDR3 is TGCAGCGTTGAAGTTGCCGGTAGCTCCTACGAGCAGTACTTC.

This clonotype turned up a few times. The CDR3 does not end in the conserved phenylalanine or tryptophan, so this is likely a read error. The chain carries TRBV27 and TRBJ1-6, with TRBD1 as a possible D gene (5 bases). Germline assignment: CDR1 MNHEY and CDR2 SMNVEV (reference sequence). The CDR3 extends over 14 amino acids. V dropped 6 bases and J dropped 7 bases, with 13 bases sitting between them. CDR3 coding DNA: TGTGCCAGCAGACCCCAGGGTTGGAATTCACCCCTCCACTCT. Translation gives CASRPQGWNSPLHS.

A few counts support this clonotype. The chain recombines TRBV6-1 with TRBJ2-5; maybe TRBD2 (6 bases). CDR3 length: 14 amino acids. V was trimmed by 7 bases and J by 5 bases, leaving 17 bases between them. Germline values: CDR1 MNHNS, CDR2 SASEGT. The CDR3 nucleotides are TGTGCCAGCAATTCGGGGGTGTTAGCGGAGACCCAGTACTTC. Its translation: CASNSGVLAETQYF.

This clonotype was counted a few times. The gene calls are TRBV4-2 and TRBJ2-7; 7 bases fit TRBD2. In germline, CDR1 is LGHNA, CDR2 YNFKEQ. The junction had 12 bases not matched to a gene; V was cut back by 0 bases and J by 4 bases. This CDR3 has 17 amino acids. The CDR3 nucleotides read TGTGCCAGCAGCCAAGATTATTTGAGGGGCGGGGGATACGAGCAGTACTTC. This gives the protein CASSQDYLRGGGYEQYF.

With regard to this clonotype: This may be a read error, as it is one base from a much larger clone. This chain uses TRBV27 with TRBJ2-3; TRBD2 matches at 8 bases. The length of the CDR3 is 16 residues. V was clipped by 3 bases and J by 3 bases; unmatched bases: 8. Germline assignment: CDR1 MNHEY and CDR2 SMNVEV (reference sequence). CDR3 nucleotide sequence: TGTGCCAGCAGTTTTACCCCGGGAGGGGGTACAGATACGCAGTATTTT. This translates into CASSFTPGGGTDTQYF.

The V call is TRBV7-3, the J call TRBJ2-7; 8 bases line up with TRBD1. This CDR3 is 13 amino acids long. CDR1 SGHTA and CDR2 FQGTGA come from the germline V gene. After removal of 10 bases from V and 0 bases from J, the junction contained 5 bases not matched to a gene. The CDR3 DNA reads TGTGCCATCAGGGGGCCTAGCTCCTACGAGCAGTACTTC. Its translation is CAIRGPSSYEQYF.

A remark on this clonotype: This may arise from a read error, as a much more abundant clone is one base away. The CDR3, as DNA: TGTGCGACCGAGGAGGCCCCGCTAACTGAAGCTTTCTTT. It translates to CATEEAPLTEAFF. The chain uses TRBV6-2 or TRBV6-3 and TRBJ1-1, with D unclear. CDR1 is MNHEY, CDR2 SVGEGT, per germline. The CDR3 covers 13 residues.

This rearrangement joins TRBV11-2 to TRBJ2-1; D is perhaps TRBD1 or TRBD2 (7 bases each). The CDR3 sequence is 12 residues long. Germline V gives CDR1 SGHAT, CDR2 FQNNGV. Trimming took 5 bases from V and 10 from J, leaving 12 bases between them. In nucleotides, the CDR3 is TGTGCCAGCAGCCAGGGGGGGGACGAGCAGTTCTTC. Its translation is CASSQGGDEQFF.

On this clonotype: Germline and junction disagree at one end, which may indicate a read error. The V gene is TRBV20-1, the J gene TRBJ2-7; no definite D call. The CDR3 contains 14 residues. Per germline, CDR1 DFQATT and CDR2 SNEGSKA (reference sequence). CDR3 DNA: TGCAGTGCCAGAGGCCGGCAGGTGACCTACGCGCAGTACTTC. Its protein product is CSARGRQVTYAQYF.